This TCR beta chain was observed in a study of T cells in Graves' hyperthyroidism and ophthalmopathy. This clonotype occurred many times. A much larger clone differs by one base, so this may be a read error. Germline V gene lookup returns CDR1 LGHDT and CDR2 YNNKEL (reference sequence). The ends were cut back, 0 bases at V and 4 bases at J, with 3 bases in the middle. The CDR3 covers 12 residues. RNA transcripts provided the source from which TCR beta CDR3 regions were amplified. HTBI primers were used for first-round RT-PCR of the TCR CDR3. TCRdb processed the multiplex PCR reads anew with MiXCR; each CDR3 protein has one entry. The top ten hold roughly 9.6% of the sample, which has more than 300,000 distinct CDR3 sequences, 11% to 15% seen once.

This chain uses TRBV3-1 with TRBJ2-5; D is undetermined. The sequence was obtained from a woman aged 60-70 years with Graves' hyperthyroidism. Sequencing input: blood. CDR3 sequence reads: CASSQDRETQYF. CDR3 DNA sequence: TGTGCCAGCAGCCAAGATCGAGAGACCCAGTACTTC.